This T cell receptor (beta chain) originates from a study of blood T cell repertoires in COVID-19. Across the whole study: Sample material is recorded as cDNA or gDNA derived from T cells, B-cell-depleted T cells, or PBMCs.

TCRdb keeps only in-frame clones here, not all; method: immunoSEQ multiplex PCR. The sample holds about 110,000 clones, approximately 79% seen once. The sample was peripheral blood. The clonotype comes from a woman aged 80 or over with active or convalescent COVID-19.

In DNA, the CDR3 is TGCGCCAGCAGGCTCACAACGAACACCGGGGAGCTGTTTTTT. This encodes CASRLTTNTGELFF. The chain joins TRBV5-1 to TRBJ2-2, with unresolved D. The CDR3 contains 14 residues. The V gene lost 5 bases and the J gene lost 0 bases, with 8 bases spanning the gap. The V gene's germline CDR1 is SGHRS and CDR2 YFSETQ.